Shown below are 24 T cell receptor beta chains from a single sample sequenced in a study of Graves' ophthalmopathy and Graves' hyperthyroidism. CDR3 regions of TCR beta were amplified from RNA transcripts. Second-round multiplex PCR came after first-round RT-PCR with HTBI primers. TCRdb analysed the multiplex PCR reads with MiXCR anew, one entry per CDR3 protein. The sample records about 210,000 distinct CDR3 sequences, around 28% being singletons. The sequencing input was peripheral blood. These receptors came from a man between 50 and 59 years old with Graves' ophthalmopathy.

This clonotype came up many times. V gene TRBV19 combines with J gene TRBJ2-6; D remains ambiguous. The CDR3 is 15 residues long. V gave up 3 bases and J gave up 5 bases, with 11 bases separating them. CDR1 and CDR2 from the germline V gene are LNHDA and SQIVND (reference sequence). CDR3 loop: CASSIAGNRANVLTF. CDR3 bases: TGTGCCAGTAGTATTGCAGGCAACAGGGCCAACGTCCTGACTTTC.

Many counts were recorded for this clonotype. The V call is TRBV7-2, the J call TRBJ2-2, with a possible D match to TRBD1 (6 bases). Germline assignment: CDR1 SGHTA and CDR2 FQGNSA. The V and J ends lost 6 bases and 0 bases respectively, with 17 bases between them. The CDR3 loop spans 17 amino acids. CDR3 region: CASSAAGRTANTGELFF. CDR3 nucleotides: TGTGCCAGCAGTGCCGCGGGTAGGACAGCGAACACCGGGGAGCTGTTTTTT.

This clonotype was counted many times. The chain joins TRBV28 to TRBJ2-7, with 11 bases identical to TRBD1. This CDR3 is built from 13 residues. The J segment lost 5 bases and the V segment lost 8 bases, leaving 5 bases of the junction unmatched. CDR1 MDHEN and CDR2 SYDVKM come from the germline V gene. The CDR3 sequence: CASGWTGGDEQYF. As DNA, the CDR3 is TGTGCCAGCGGTTGGACAGGGGGCGACGAGCAGTACTTC.

This clonotype occurred many times. This rearrangement joins TRBV3-1 to TRBJ2-7; 8 bases map to TRBD1. This CDR3 region has 15 residues. V lost 0 bases to trimming and J lost 3 bases; unmatched junction nucleotides: 4. Per the germline V gene, CDR1 is LGHDT and CDR2 is YNNKEL (reference sequence). CDR3 sequence reads: CASSQDPGQVYEQYF. Here the CDR3 DNA reads TGTGCCAGCAGCCAAGATCCGGGACAGGTCTACGAGCAGTACTTC.

This clonotype has at least ten counts. V usage is TRBV5-1 and J usage is TRBJ2-5, with 10 bases lining up with TRBD2. Germline V lookup: CDR1 SGHRS, CDR2 YFSETQ. Germline trimming cut 0 bases from V and 1 base from J; bases unmatched to any gene: 3. The length of the CDR3 is 16 residues. The CDR3 spells CASSLGGLAAQETQYF. The DNA of the CDR3 is TGCGCCAGCAGCTTGGGAGGACTAGCGGCCCAAGAGACCCAGTACTTC.

The chain couples TRBV15 to TRBJ1-1, with D hard to call. Trimming removed 3 bases at V and 7 bases at J, with 15 bases between. This CDR3 is built from 14 residues. From germline, CDR1 is LNHNV and CDR2 YYDKDF (reference sequence). CDR3: CATSRVLGFREAFF. CDR3 coding DNA: TGTGCCACCAGCAGGGTCCTGGGGTTCCGTGAAGCTTTCTTT. The full variable domain, in which reference TRBV15 and TRBJ1-1 provide the parts outside the CDR3, is DAMVIQNPRYQVTQFGKPVTLSCSQTLNHNVMYWYQQKSSQAPKLLFHYYDKDFNNEADTPDNFQSRRPNTSFCFLDIRSPGLGDTAMYLCATSRVLGFREAFFGQGTRLTVV.

This clonotype has at least ten counts. This chain uses TRBV6-2 or TRBV6-3 with TRBJ2-4; 7 bases line up with TRBD1. Germline lookup yields CDR1 MNHEY and CDR2 SVGEGT. CDR3 length: 16 amino acids. Germline trimming cut 6 bases from V and 6 bases from J; bases unmatched to any gene: 14. The CDR3 DNA reads as TGTGCCAGCAGCCCCATTCCCGGGACAGCCTTAAACATTCAGTACTTC. It codes for CASSPIPGTALNIQYF.

This clonotype was counted ten times or more. The chain combines TRBV19 with TRBJ1-1, with TRBD1 matching over 7 bases. V dropped 9 bases and J dropped 6; count of bases not matched to a gene: 16. This CDR3 is built from 15 residues. The germline CDR1 and CDR2 sequences are LNHDA and SQIVND (reference sequence). This CDR3 is CASNLQGRLGPEAFF. The CDR3 bases are TGTGCCAGCAACCTACAGGGGCGTCTCGGACCTGAAGCTTTCTTT.

This clonotype is a singleton in its sample. The chain uses TRBV6-2 or TRBV6-3 and TRBJ1-2; 7 positions agree with TRBD1. V lost 7 bases to trimming and J lost 5 bases; unmatched junction nucleotides: 7. Germline V gene lookup returns CDR1 MNHEY and CDR2 SVGEGT. This CDR3 region has 13 residues. The CDR3 spells CASTRTGHYGYTF. The CDR3 DNA reads as TGTGCCAGCACCCGGACAGGACATTATGGCTACACCTTC.

This clonotype was counted at least ten times. The V gene is TRBV4-3, the J gene TRBJ1-1; D ambiguous. Trimming stripped 1 base from V and 8 bases from J, with 17 bases between. This CDR3 spans 15 amino acids. The germline gives CDR1 LGHNA, CDR2 YSLEER. As DNA, the CDR3 is TGCGCCAGCAGCCAAGTTCGGTCCGGGAATCCGGAAGCTTTCTTT. Protein: CASSQVRSGNPEAFF.

Ten or more counts support this clonotype. This sequence joins TRBV29-1 and TRBJ2-2; D uncertain. Trimming removed 7 bases at V and 3 bases at J, with 12 bases between. CDR3 length: 13 residues. Germline CDR1 and CDR2: SQVTM and ANQGSEA. The CDR3 DNA sequence: TGCAGCGCCCCTTCCCAGTACACCGGGGAGCTGTTTTTT. As protein: CSAPSQYTGELFF.

The chain recombines TRBV20-1 with TRBJ2-5, with 8 positions matching TRBD1. V lost 3 bases and J lost 5; bases outside the gene matches: 8. The germline V gene has CDR1 DFQATT and CDR2 SNEGSKA (reference sequence). The CDR3 length is 14 residues. CDR3 sequence reads: CSARLQGGRETQYF. For the CDR3, the DNA is TGCAGTGCTAGGTTACAGGGGGGACGGGAGACCCAGTACTTC.

This clonotype was recorded many times. The V call is TRBV6-5, the J call TRBJ2-5; D ambiguous. Trimming shortened V by 1 base and J by 1 base, and 16 bases separated the two germline ends. Germline CDR1 is MNHEY and CDR2 is SVGAGI. The CDR3 length is 17 residues. The CDR3 nucleotides read TGTGCCAGCAGTTACTTTAGGGCATACTCACCCCAAGAGACCCAGTACTTC. It translates to CASSYFRAYSPQETQYF.

The chain has TRBV29-1 and TRBJ2-7; 7 bases align to TRBD2. The CDR3 is 11 amino acids. Germline-derived CDR1 and CDR2 are SQVTM and ANQGSEA. CDR3 in DNA: TGCAGTGTGGGGGGGAGGCTCGAGCAGTACTTC. It is translated as CSVGGRLEQYF.

The chain joins TRBV7-8 to TRBJ1-1, with a weak D call TRBD1 (5 bases). Per germline, CDR1 SGHVS and CDR2 FQNEAQ. The CDR3 has 16 residues. V was pared by 5 bases and J by 4 bases, with 20 bases between. The CDR3 spells CASSREGLVIGTEAFF. CDR3 in DNA: TGTGCCAGCAGCCGTGAGGGGTTGGTGATAGGCACTGAAGCTTTCTTT. The full variable domain, completed using reference TRBV7-8 and TRBJ1-1, is GAGVSQSPRYKVAKRGQDVALRCDPISGHVSLFWYQQALGQGPEFLTYFQNEAQLDKSGLPSDRFFAERPEGSVSTLKIQRTQQEDSAVYLCASSREGLVIGTEAFFGQGTRLTVV.

CDR3 sequence (DNA): TGTGCCAGCAGACCGGGCCCCTACGAGCAGTACTTC. Translation: CASRPGPYEQYF. The chain links TRBV6-2 or TRBV6-3 to TRBJ2-7; D remains ambiguous. V was cut by 6 bases and J by 2 bases, with 8 bases left in between. The CDR3 contains 12 residues. Germline-derived CDR1 and CDR2 are MNHEY and SVGEGT.

There are a few counts of this clonotype. The chain is built from TRBV11-2 and TRBJ2-7; 7 positions match TRBD1. This CDR3 comprises 16 residues. CDR1 and CDR2 from the germline V gene are SGHAT and FQNNGV. Trimming took 0 bases from V and 0 from J; bases not matched to a gene: 5. CDR3 nucleotide sequence: TGTGCCAGCAGCTTAGAGCCGACAGGGTACTCCTACGAGCAGTACTTC. It specifies CASSLEPTGYSYEQYF.

A single count supports this clonotype. The chain couples TRBV12-5 to TRBJ1-1; tentative D call: TRBD1 (6 bases). Germline V lookup: CDR1 LGHNT, CDR2 FRNRAP. The CDR3 length is 16 residues. V lost 0 bases, J lost 0 bases, and 11 bases lay in between. CDR3 residues: CASGLVRGGMNTEAFF. The CDR3 DNA follows: TGTGCTAGTGGTTTGGTACGAGGGGGGATGAACACTGAAGCTTTCTTT.

This chain joins TRBV20-1 and TRBJ1-2; unclear D gene. V was trimmed by 1 base and J by 0 bases, leaving 9 bases between them. This CDR3 is 14 amino acids long. CDR1 and CDR2 from the germline V gene are DFQATT and SNEGSKA (reference sequence). CDR3 region: CSARGFASNYGYTF. The CDR3 bases are TGCAGTGCTAGAGGCTTCGCATCTAACTATGGCTACACCTTC.

Ten or more counts support this clonotype. The rearrangement uses TRBV11-2 and TRBJ2-7, with TRBD1 matching 9 bases. The germline CDR1 and CDR2 sequences are SGHAT and FQNNGV. The CDR3 consists of 15 residues. Unmatched junction bases numbered 8, after V lost 6 bases and J lost 2 bases. CDR3: CASRSGQGGTYEQYF. Written as DNA, the CDR3 is TGTGCCAGCAGGTCGGGACAGGGAGGTACCTACGAGCAGTACTTC.

In this sample, this clonotype turned up many times. This rearrangement joins TRBV30 to TRBJ1-3; no clear D. The V end lost 0 bases, the J end lost 3 bases, and 6 bases lay between the germline ends. The CDR3 runs 13 residues. Germline lookup yields CDR1 GTSNPN and CDR2 SVGIG (reference sequence). The CDR3 DNA sequence: TGTGCCTGGAGTGTCCAAGTTGGAAACACCATATATTTT. As protein: CAWSVQVGNTIYF.

This clonotype was counted many times. The rearrangement uses TRBV29-1 and TRBJ2-2, with D perhaps matching TRBD1 (6 bases). Germline assignment: CDR1 SQVTM and CDR2 ANQGSEA. The CDR3 totals 13 residues. V was cut by 4 bases and J by 4 bases, with 10 bases left in between. The CDR3 DNA sequence: TGCAGCGTTGCAGGGGTTTCCACCGGGGAGCTGTTTTTT. Encoded protein: CSVAGVSTGELFF.

This clonotype was detected ten times or more. This rearrangement joins TRBV28 to TRBJ2-5, with TRBD1 matching over 8 bases. The CDR3 runs 14 residues. J gave up 5 bases and V 6 bases, and 8 bases lay outside the gene matches. Per the germline V gene, CDR1 is MDHEN and CDR2 is SYDVKM. CDR3 DNA: TGTGCCAGCAGCCAAGGACAGGGTAACGAGACCCAGTACTTC. Protein product: CASSQGQGNETQYF.

This clonotype has ten or more counts. V and J are TRBV3-1 and TRBJ2-7, with D maybe TRBD1 (6 bases). The V and J ends lost 4 bases and 5 bases respectively, with 12 bases between them. Germline V gene lookup returns CDR1 LGHDT and CDR2 YNNKEL (reference sequence). The CDR3 has 13 amino acids. This CDR3 is CASSLQDSDEQYF. For the CDR3, the DNA is TGTGCCAGCAGCCTCCAGGACAGTGACGAGCAGTACTTC.